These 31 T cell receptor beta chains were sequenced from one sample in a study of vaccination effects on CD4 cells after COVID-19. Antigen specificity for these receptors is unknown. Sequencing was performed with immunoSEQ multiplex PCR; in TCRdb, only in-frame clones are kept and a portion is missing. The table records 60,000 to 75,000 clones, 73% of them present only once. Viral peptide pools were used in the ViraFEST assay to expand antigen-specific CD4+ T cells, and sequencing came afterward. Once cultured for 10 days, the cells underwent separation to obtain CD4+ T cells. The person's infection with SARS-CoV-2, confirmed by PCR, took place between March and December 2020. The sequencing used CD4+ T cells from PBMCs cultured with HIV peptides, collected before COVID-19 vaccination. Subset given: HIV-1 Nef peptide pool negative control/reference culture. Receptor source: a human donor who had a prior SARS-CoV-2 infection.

The CDR3 DNA reads TGTGCCAGCAGCCTGCCGGGGGCGGGAGGTTACGAGCAGTACTTC. Encoded protein: CASSLPGAGGYEQYF. The chain joins TRBV16 to TRBJ2-7, with 8 positions matching TRBD2. Germline trimming cut 4 bases from V and 4 bases from J; bases unmatched to any gene: 9. Germline CDR1 reads KGHSY; CDR2 reads FQNENV. The CDR3 loop spans 15 amino acids.

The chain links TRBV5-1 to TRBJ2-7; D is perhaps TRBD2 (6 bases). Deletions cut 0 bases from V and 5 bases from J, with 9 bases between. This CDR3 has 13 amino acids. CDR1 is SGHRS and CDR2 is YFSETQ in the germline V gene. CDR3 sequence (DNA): TGCGCCAGCAGCTTGGGGAGGGGCCACGAGCAGTACTTC. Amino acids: CASSLGRGHEQYF.

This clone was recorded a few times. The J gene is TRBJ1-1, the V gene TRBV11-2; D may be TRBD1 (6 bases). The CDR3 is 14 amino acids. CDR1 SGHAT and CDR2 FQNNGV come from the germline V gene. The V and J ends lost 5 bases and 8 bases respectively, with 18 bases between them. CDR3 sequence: CASSVNRDFSEAFF. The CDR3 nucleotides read TGTGCCAGCAGCGTCAACAGGGATTTCTCCGAAGCTTTCTTT.

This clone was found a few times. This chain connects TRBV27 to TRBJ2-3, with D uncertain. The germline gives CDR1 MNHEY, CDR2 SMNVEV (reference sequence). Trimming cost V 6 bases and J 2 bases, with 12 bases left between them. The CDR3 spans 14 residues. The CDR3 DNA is TGTGCCAGCAGCCGACATGGCGCCACAGATACGCAGTATTTT. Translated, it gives CASSRHGATDTQYF.

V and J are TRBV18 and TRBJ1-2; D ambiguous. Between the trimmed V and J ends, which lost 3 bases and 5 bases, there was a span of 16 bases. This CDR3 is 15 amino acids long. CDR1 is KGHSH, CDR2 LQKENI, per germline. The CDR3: CASSPRSAATYGYTF. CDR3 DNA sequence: TGTGCCAGCTCACCTAGGTCAGCGGCAACTTATGGCTACACCTTC.

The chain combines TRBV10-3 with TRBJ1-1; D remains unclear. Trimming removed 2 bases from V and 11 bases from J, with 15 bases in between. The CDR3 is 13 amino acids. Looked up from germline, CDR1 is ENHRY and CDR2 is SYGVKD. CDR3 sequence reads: CAISEGQASEAFF. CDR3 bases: TGTGCCATCAGTGAGGGCCAGGCTAGTGAGGCTTTCTTT.

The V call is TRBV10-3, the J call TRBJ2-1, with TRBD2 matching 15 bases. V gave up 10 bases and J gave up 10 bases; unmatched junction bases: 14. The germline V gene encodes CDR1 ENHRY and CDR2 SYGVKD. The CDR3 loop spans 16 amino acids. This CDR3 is CASAWGLAGGSWEQFF. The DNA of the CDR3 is TGTGCCAGTGCTTGGGGACTAGCGGGGGGCTCTTGGGAGCAGTTCTTC.

In DNA form, the CDR3 reads TGTGCCAGCAGTGGGGGACAGGAGAGCTCCTACGAGCAGTACTTC. Encoded protein: CASSGGQESSYEQYF. The chain uses TRBV2 and TRBJ2-7, with TRBD1 identical over 8 bases. Germline CDR1 reads SNHLY; CDR2 reads FYNNEI. The CDR3 length is 15 residues. V was clipped by 4 bases and J by 0 bases; unmatched bases: 5.

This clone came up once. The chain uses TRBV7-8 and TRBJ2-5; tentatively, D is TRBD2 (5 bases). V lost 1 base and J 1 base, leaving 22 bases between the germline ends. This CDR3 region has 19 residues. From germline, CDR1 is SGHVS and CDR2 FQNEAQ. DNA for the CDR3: TGTGCCAGCAGCTTAGTTTATGTAGAAGCGGAGAATTTCCAAGAGACCCAGTACTTC. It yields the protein CASSLVYVEAENFQETQYF.

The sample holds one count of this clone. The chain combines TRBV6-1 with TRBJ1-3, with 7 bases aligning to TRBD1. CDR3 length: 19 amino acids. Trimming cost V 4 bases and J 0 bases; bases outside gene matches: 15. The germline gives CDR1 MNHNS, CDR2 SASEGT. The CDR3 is CASSANYFMTGRSGNTIYF. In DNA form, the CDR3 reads TGTGCCAGCAGTGCAAACTACTTCATGACAGGGCGCTCTGGAAACACCATATATTTT.

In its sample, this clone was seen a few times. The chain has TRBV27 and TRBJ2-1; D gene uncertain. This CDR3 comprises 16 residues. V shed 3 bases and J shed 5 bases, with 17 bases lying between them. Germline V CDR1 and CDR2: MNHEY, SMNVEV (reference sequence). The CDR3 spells CASSFMTSNPNNEQFF. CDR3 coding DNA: TGTGCCAGCAGTTTTATGACCAGCAACCCCAACAATGAGCAGTTCTTC.

CDR3 coding DNA: TGTGCCAGCAGCCAGCCAGGGGCCCGGGGAAGGCTGTTTTTT. Its translation is CASSQPGARGRLFF. This chain connects TRBV3-1 (or the pseudogene TRBV3-2) to TRBJ2-2; possibly TRBD1 for D (6 bases). CDR1 and CDR2 from the germline V gene are LGHDT and YNNKEL (reference sequence). CDR3 length: 14 residues. Trimming removed 3 bases at V and 13 bases at J, with 18 bases between.

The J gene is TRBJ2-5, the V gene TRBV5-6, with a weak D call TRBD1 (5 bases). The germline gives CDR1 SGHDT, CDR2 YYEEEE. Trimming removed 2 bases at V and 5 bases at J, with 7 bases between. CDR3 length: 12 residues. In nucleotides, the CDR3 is TGTGCCAGCAGCTTCCAGGGTGAGACCCAGTACTTC. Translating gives CASSFQGETQYF.

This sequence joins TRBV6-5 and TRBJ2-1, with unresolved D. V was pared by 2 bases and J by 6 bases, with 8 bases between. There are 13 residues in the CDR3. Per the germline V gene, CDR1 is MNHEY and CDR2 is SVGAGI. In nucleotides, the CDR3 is TGTGCCAGCAGTTACAGGGATGGCAATGAGCAGTTCTTC. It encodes CASSYRDGNEQFF.

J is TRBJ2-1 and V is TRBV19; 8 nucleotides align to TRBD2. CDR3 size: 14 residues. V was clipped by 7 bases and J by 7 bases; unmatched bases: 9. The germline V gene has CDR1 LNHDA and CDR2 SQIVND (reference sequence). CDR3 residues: CASTRDREGNEQFF. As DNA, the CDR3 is TGTGCCAGTACTAGGGACCGGGAGGGGAATGAGCAGTTCTTC.

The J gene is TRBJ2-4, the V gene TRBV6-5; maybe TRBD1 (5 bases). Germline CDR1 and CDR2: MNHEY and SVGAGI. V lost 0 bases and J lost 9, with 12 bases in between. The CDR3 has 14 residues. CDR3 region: CASSYSAGWGIQYF. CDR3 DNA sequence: TGTGCCAGCAGTTACTCGGCAGGGTGGGGCATTCAGTACTTC.

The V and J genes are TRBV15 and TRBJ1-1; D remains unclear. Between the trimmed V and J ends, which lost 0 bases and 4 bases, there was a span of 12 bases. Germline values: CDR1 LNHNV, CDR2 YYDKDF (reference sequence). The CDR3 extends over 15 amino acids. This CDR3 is CATSRDPLGSTEAFF. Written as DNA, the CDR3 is TGTGCCACCAGCAGAGATCCCTTGGGGAGCACTGAAGCTTTCTTT.

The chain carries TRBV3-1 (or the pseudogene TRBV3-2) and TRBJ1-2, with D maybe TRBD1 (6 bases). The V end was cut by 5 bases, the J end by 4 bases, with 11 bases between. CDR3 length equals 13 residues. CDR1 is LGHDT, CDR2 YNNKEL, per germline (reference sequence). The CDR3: CASSATGSYGYTF. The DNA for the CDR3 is TGTGCCAGCAGCGCCACAGGGTCCTATGGCTACACCTTC.

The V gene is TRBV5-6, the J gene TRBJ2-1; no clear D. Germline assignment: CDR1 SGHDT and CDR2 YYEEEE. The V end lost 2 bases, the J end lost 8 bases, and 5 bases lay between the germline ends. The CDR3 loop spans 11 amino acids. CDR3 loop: CASSFTDEQFF. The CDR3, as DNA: TGTGCCAGCAGCTTTACAGATGAGCAGTTCTTC.

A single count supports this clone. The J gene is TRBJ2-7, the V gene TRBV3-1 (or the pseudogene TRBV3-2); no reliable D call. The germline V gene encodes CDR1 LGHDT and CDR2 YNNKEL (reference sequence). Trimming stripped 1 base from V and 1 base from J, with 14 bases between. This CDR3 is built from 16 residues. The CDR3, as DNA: TGTGCCAGCAGCCAAGGGTCTCGGGTGTGGTCCTACGAGCAGTACTTC. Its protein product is CASSQGSRVWSYEQYF.

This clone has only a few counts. CDR3 amino acids: CASSWTSGGASDTQYF. The CDR3 region has the DNA TGTGCCAGCAGTTGGACTAGCGGGGGGGCTTCAGATACGCAGTATTTT. J is TRBJ2-3 and V is TRBV6-4, with 15 bases matching TRBD2. This CDR3 comprises 16 residues. V shed 5 bases and J 4 bases; nucleotides not matched to a gene: 4. Looked up from germline, CDR1 is MRHNA and CDR2 is SNTAGT.

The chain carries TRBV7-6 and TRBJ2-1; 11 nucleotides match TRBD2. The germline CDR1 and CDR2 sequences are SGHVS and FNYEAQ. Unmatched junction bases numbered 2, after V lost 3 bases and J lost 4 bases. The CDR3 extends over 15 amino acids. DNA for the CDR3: TGTGCCAGCAGCTTGGTAGCGGGGGGGTACAATGAGCAGTTCTTC. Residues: CASSLVAGGYNEQFF.

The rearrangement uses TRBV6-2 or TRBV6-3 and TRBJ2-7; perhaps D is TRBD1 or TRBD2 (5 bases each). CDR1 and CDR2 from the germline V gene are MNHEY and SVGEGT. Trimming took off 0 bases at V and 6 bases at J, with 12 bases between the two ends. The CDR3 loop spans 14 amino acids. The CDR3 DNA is TGTGCCAGCAGTTACTCGATCCGGGGCCGCGAGCAGTACTTC. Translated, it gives CASSYSIRGREQYF.

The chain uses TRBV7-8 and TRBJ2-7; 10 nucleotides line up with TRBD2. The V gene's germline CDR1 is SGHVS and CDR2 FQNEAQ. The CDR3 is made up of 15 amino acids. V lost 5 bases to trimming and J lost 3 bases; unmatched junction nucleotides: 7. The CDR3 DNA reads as TGTGCCAGCAGCAGAATAGCGGGAGGTATCTACGAGCAGTACTTC. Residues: CASSRIAGGIYEQYF.

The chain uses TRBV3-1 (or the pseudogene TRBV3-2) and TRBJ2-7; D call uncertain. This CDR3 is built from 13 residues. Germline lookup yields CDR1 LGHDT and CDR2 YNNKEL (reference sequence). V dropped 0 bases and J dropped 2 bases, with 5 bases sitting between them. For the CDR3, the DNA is TGTGCCAGCAGCCAAGATGCCCCCTACGAGCAGTACTTC. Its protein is CASSQDAPYEQYF.

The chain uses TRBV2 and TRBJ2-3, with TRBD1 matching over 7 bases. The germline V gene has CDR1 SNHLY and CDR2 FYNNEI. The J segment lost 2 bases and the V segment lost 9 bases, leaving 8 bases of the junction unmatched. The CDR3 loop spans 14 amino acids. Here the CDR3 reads CASLTGRDTDTQYF. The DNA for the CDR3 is TGTGCCAGTCTGACAGGGAGAGACACAGATACGCAGTATTTT.

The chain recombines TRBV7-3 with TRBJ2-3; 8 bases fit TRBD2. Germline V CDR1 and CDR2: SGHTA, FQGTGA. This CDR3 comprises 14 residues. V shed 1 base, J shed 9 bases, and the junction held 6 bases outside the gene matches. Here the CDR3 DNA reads TGTGCCAGCAGCTTAAATTCGGGGGGGTTGACGCAGTATTTT. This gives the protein CASSLNSGGLTQYF. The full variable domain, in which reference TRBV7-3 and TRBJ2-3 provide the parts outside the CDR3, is GAGVSQTPSNKVTEKGKYVELRCDPISGHTALYWYRQSLGQGPEFLIYFQGTGAADDSGLPNDRFFAVRPEGSVSTLKIQRTERGDSAVYLCASSLNSGGLTQYFGPGTRLTVL.

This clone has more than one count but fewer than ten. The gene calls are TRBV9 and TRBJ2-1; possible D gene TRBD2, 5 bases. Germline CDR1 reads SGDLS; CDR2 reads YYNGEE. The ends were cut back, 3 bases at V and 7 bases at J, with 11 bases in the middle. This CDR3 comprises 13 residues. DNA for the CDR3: TGTGCCAGCAGCGGTGGGGTAGCGAATGAGCAGTTCTTC. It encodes CASSGGVANEQFF.

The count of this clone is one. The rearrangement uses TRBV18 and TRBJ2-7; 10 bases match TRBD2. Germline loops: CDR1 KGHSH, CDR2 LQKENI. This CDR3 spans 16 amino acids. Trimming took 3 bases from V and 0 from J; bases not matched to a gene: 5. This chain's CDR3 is CASSPRAGGYSYEQYF. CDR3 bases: TGTGCCAGCTCACCGAGAGCGGGAGGGTACTCCTACGAGCAGTACTTC. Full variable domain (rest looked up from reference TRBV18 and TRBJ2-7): NAGVMQNPRHLVRRRGQEARLRCSPMKGHSHVYWYRQLPEEGLKFMVYLQKENIIDESGMPKERFSAEFPKEGPSILRIQQVVRGDSAAYFCASSPRAGGYSYEQYFGPGTRLTVT.

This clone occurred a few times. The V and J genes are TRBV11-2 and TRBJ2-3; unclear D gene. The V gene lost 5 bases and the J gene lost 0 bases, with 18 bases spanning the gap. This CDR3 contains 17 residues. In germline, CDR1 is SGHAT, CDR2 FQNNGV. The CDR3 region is CASSPTLLGLSTDTQYF. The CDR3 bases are TGTGCCAGCAGCCCCACGCTTCTAGGCCTTAGCACAGATACGCAGTATTTT. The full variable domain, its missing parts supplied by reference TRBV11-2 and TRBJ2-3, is EAGVAQSPRYKIIEKRQSVAFWCNPISGHATLYWYQQILGQGPKLLIQFQNNGVVDDSQLPKDRFSAERLKGVDSTLKIQPAKLEDSAVYLCASSPTLLGLSTDTQYFGPGTRLTVL.

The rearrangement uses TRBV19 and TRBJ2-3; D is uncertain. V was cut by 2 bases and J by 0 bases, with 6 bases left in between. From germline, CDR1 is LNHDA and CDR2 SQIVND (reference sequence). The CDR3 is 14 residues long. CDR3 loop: CASSIIGSTDTQYF. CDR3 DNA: TGTGCCAGTAGTATAATCGGCAGCACAGATACGCAGTATTTT.